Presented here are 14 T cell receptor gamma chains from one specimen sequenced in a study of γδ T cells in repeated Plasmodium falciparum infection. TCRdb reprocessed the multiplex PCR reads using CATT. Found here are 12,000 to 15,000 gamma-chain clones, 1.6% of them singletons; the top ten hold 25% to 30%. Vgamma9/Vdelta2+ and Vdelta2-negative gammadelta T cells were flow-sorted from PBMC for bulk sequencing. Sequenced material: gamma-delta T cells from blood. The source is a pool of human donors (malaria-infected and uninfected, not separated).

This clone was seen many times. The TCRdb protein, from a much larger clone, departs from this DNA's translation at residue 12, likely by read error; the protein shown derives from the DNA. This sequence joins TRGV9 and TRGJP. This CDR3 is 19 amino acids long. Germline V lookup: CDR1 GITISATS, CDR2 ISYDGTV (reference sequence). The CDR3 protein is CALWEQTNQQESGKKIKVF. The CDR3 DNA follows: TGTGCCTTGTGGGAGCAAACAAACCAGCAAGAGTCGGGCAAAAAAATCAAGGTATTT.

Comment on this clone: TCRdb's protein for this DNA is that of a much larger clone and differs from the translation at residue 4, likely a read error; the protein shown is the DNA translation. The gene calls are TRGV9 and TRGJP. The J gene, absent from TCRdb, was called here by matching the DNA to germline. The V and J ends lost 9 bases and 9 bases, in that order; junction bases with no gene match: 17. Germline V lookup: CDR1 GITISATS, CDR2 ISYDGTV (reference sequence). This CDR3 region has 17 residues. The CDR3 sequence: CALRGQEAGLGKKIKVF. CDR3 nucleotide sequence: TGTGCCTTGCGGGGTCAAGAAGCAGGGTTGGGCAAAAAAATCAAGGTATTT.

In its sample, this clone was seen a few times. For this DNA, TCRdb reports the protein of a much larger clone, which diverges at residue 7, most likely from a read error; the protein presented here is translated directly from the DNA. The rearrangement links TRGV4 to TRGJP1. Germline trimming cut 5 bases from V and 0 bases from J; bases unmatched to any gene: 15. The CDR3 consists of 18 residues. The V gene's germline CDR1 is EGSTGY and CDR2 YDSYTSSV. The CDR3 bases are TGTGCCACCTGGGCCCTCCCTGACTTATATACCACTGGTTGGTTCAAGATATTT. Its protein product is CATWALPDLYTTGWFKIF.

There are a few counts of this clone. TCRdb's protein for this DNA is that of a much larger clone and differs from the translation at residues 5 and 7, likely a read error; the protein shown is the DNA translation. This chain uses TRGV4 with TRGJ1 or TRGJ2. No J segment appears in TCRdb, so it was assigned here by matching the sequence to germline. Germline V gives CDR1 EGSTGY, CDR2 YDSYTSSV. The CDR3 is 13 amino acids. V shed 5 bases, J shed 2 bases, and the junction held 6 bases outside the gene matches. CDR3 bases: TGTGCCACCTGGGCTGAGGATTATTATAAGAAACTCTTT. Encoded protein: CATWAEDYYKKLF.

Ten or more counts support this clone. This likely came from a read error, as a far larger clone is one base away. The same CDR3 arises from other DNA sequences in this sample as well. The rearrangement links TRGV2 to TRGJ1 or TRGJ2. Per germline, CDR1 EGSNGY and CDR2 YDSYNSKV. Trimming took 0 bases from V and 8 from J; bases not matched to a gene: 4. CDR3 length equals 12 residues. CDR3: CATWDGHHKKLF. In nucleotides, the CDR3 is TGTGCCACCTGGGACGGGCACCATAAGAAACTCTTT.

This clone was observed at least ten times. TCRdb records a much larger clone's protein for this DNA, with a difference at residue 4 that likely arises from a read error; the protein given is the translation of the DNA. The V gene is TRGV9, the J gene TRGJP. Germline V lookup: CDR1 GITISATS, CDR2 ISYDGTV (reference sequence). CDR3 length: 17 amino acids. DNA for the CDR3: TGTGCCTTGCGGGAGGTGAAGGCCAAGTTGGGCAAAAAAATCAAGGTATTT. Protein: CALREVKAKLGKKIKVF.

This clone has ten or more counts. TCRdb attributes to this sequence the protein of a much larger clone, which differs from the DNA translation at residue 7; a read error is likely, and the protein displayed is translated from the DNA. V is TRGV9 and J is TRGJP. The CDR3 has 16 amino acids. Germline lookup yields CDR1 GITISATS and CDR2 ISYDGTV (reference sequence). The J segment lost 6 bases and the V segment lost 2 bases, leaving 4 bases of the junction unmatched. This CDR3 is CALWEGRELGKKIKVF. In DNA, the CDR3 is TGTGCCTTGTGGGAGGGACGAGAGTTGGGCAAAAAAATCAAGGTATTT.

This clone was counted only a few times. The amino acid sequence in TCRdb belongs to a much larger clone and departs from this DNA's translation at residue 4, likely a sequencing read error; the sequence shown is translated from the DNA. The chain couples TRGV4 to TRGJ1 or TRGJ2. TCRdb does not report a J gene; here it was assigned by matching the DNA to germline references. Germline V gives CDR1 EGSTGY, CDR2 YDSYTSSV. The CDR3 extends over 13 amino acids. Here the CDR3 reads CATRDGPYYKKLF. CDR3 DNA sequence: TGTGCCACCCGGGATGGGCCATATTATAAGAAACTCTTT.

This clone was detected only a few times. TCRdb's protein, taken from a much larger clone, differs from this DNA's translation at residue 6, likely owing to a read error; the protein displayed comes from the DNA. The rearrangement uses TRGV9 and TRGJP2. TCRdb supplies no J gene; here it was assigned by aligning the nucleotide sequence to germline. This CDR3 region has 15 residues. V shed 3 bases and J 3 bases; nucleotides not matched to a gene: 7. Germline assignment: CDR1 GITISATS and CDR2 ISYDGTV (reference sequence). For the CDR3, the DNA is TGTGCCTTGTGGGAGCAGGTCGGTAGTGATTGGATCAAGACGTTT. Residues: CALWEQVGSDWIKTF.

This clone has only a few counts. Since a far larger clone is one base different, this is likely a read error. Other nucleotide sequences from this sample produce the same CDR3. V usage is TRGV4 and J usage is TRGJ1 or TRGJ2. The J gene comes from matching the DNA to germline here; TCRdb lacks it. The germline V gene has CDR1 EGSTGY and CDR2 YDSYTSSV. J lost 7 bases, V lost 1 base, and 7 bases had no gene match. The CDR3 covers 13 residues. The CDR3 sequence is CATWDGSYYKKLF. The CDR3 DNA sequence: TGTGCCACCTGGGATGGATCCTACTATAAGAAACTCTTT.

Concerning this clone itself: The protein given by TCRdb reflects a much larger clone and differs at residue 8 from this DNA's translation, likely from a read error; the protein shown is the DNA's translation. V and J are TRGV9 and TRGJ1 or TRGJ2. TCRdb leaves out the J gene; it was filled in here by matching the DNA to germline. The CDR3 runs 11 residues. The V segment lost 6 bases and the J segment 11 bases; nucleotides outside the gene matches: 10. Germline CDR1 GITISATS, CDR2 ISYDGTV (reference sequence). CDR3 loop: CALWKRYEKLF. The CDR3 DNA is TGTGCCTTGTGGAAAAGGTATGAGAAACTCTTT.

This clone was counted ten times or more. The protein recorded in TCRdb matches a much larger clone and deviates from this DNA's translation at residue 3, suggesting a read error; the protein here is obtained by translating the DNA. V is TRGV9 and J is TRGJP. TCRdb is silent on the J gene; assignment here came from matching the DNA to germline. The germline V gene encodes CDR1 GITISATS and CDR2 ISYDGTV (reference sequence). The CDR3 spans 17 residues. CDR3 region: CASWEVHKELGKKIKVF. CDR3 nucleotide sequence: TGTGCCTCGTGGGAGGTCCATAAAGAGTTGGGCAAAAAAATCAAGGTATTT.

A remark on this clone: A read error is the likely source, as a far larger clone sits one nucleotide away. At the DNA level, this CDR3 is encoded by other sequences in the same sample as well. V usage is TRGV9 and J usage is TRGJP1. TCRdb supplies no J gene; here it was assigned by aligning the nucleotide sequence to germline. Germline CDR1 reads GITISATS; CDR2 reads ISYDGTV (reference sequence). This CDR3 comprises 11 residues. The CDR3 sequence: CALWETGFKIF. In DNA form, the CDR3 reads TGCGCCTTGTGGGAGACAGGGTTCAAGATATTT.

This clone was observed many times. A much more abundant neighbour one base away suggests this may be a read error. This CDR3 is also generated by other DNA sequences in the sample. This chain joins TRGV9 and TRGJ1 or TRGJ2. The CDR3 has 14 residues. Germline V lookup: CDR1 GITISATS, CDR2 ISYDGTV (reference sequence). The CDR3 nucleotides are TGTGCCTTGTGGGACCCCACCCTTGGTTATAAGAAACTCTTC. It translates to CALWDPTLGYKKLF.